Listed below are T cell receptor beta chains from one sample, sequenced in a study of T cell responses to AZD1222 COVID-19 vaccine. Here immunoSEQ multiplex PCR was the method, and the copy in TCRdb shows in-frame clones only, minus some. The sample holds 150,000 to 200,000 clones, over 80% seen once. The sample consisted of peripheral blood, taken on day 0 of AZD1222 vaccination. The source of these receptors is an adult in good health. Each CDR3 is given without its conserved first and last residue. Fields, in order: J gene, V gene, D gene, CDR3 protein. A D gene is named only where the DNA matches it firmly.

j_call: TRBJ1-1; v_call: TRBV10-2; d_call: TRBD1; cdr3_aa: ASSDPGQGTGTEAF
j_call: TRBJ1-2; v_call: TRBV9; d_call: -; cdr3_aa: ASSVWGDDYGYT
j_call: TRBJ1-2; v_call: TRBV12-3/TRBV12-4; d_call: TRBD1; cdr3_aa: ASSGDRGYT
j_call: TRBJ1-6; v_call: TRBV9; d_call: -; cdr3_aa: ASSTTVNSPLH
j_call: TRBJ1-4; v_call: TRBV14; d_call: TRBD1; cdr3_aa: ASSPLQGDEKLF
j_call: TRBJ1-6; v_call: TRBV27; d_call: -; cdr3_aa: ASSSKPGRGSSYNSPLH
j_call: TRBJ1-5; v_call: TRBV6-4; d_call: -; cdr3_aa: ATPGVSSGQGSNQPQH
j_call: TRBJ2-1; v_call: TRBV19; d_call: TRBD2; cdr3_aa: ASSIDQGREADLYNEQF
j_call: TRBJ1-5; v_call: TRBV28; d_call: -; cdr3_aa: ASSSLNSQPQH
j_call: TRBJ2-7; v_call: TRBV7-2; d_call: -; cdr3_aa: ASSSVGGGSYEQY
j_call: TRBJ1-2; v_call: TRBV20-1; d_call: TRBD1; cdr3_aa: SATTGVGYT
j_call: TRBJ2-7; v_call: TRBV28; d_call: -; cdr3_aa: ASSLRYEQY
j_call: TRBJ2-1; v_call: TRBV3-1/TRBV3-2; d_call: TRBD2; cdr3_aa: ASSRGISGGSSYNEQF
j_call: TRBJ2-2; v_call: TRBV5-1; d_call: -; cdr3_aa: ASSFMGPNTGELF
j_call: TRBJ1-3; v_call: TRBV19; d_call: -; cdr3_aa: ASTPGAHTIY
j_call: TRBJ2-5; v_call: TRBV5-6; d_call: TRBD2; cdr3_aa: ASSSPSAVAGVQETQY
j_call: TRBJ1-3; v_call: TRBV7-9; d_call: TRBD1; cdr3_aa: ASSTWDSRGTIY
j_call: TRBJ1-1; v_call: TRBV3-1/TRBV3-2; d_call: -; cdr3_aa: ASSHGYGDTRGTEAF
j_call: TRBJ1-4; v_call: TRBV2; d_call: -; cdr3_aa: ASKRATNEKLF
j_call: TRBJ1-5; v_call: TRBV7-2; d_call: -; cdr3_aa: ASSPSGGPDSNQPQH
j_call: TRBJ2-7; v_call: TRBV10-3; d_call: -; cdr3_aa: AINQGGYEQY
j_call: TRBJ1-2; v_call: TRBV19; d_call: TRBD1; cdr3_aa: ASSTSGGEGYT
j_call: TRBJ1-2; v_call: TRBV15; d_call: TRBD1; cdr3_aa: ATSRESDRVDGYT
j_call: TRBJ1-2; v_call: TRBV25-1; d_call: -; cdr3_aa: ASRPPGGGSGGYT
j_call: TRBJ1-4; v_call: TRBV6-1; d_call: TRBD1; cdr3_aa: ASSEVPGQGGEKLF
j_call: TRBJ2-2; v_call: TRBV6-5; d_call: TRBD2; cdr3_aa: ASSPLGGFTGELF
j_call: TRBJ1-2; v_call: TRBV10-3; d_call: TRBD1; cdr3_aa: AISNGTGSAGYT
j_call: TRBJ2-7; v_call: TRBV18; d_call: -; cdr3_aa: ASSPPLDLGEQY
j_call: TRBJ2-3; v_call: TRBV5-1; d_call: -; cdr3_aa: ASSYPGTGTDTQY
j_call: TRBJ1-1; v_call: TRBV28; d_call: TRBD1; cdr3_aa: ASSSTGKGTEAF
j_call: TRBJ1-2; v_call: TRBV7-3; d_call: -; cdr3_aa: ASSLTSGNYGYT
j_call: TRBJ1-5; v_call: TRBV21-1; d_call: -; cdr3_aa: ASSKGGTGNQPQH
j_call: TRBJ2-2; v_call: TRBV9; d_call: -; cdr3_aa: ASSVYNRVITGELF
j_call: TRBJ1-4; v_call: TRBV15; d_call: -; cdr3_aa: ATSRVVGWDEKLF
j_call: TRBJ2-2; v_call: TRBV4-3; d_call: TRBD2; cdr3_aa: ASSQGTSGMSGELF
j_call: TRBJ2-7; v_call: TRBV11-2; d_call: -; cdr3_aa: ASSLEGLQAYEQY